The present entry profiles one T cell receptor beta chain with its context. The method was immunoSEQ multiplex PCR; TCRdb's version includes in-frame clones alone and lacks a portion of them. In the table there are about 2.1 million clones, approximately 94% of which are singletons. Terminally differentiated effector memory CD45RA+ cells were excluded from the naive CD8 cells, which were CD45RO-negative and positively selected for CCR7. These data are taken from a study of shared clonotypes between healthy human individuals. Germline values: CDR1 MRHNA, CDR2 SNTAGT. The CDR3 totals 15 residues. V shed 6 bases and J shed 11 bases, with 25 bases lying between them.

This chain uses TRBV6-4 with TRBJ1-1, with D maybe TRBD1 (5 bases). This TCR was recovered from a young man in good health. Some clones in this sample may be carry-over from other donors' samples. Sequences were obtained from naive CD8+ T cells from PBMCs. The CDR3: CASSQESGTGLGAFF. CDR3 nucleotide sequence: TGTGCCAGCAGCCAAGAATCCGGGACGGGGCTTGGGGCTTTCTTT.